This TCR beta chain was obtained from a study of beta chain features in type 1 diabetes (dated by TCRdb to 2017 to 2018). Study-wide context: Mean age, gender distribution, total cell number and subset yield did not differ between patients and healthy donors. Regulatory and stem cell-like memory subsets were isolated from only 8 patients and about 8 healthy donors, whereas naive and central memory subsets came from all 28 donors. A total of 107,917,701 sorted cells were examined across all samples, and the number of cells per subset was strongly correlated with RNA yield. In the study, TCRB repertoires of sorted circulating CD4+ T cell subsets from recently diagnosed type 1 diabetes patients were compared with those of matched healthy donors.

All of the isolated RNA was reverse transcribed with the High Capacity cDNA Reverse Transcription Kit, so expressed TCRB transcripts were sequenced. Naive, central memory and regulatory T cell samples underwent deep immunoSEQ sequencing, averaging around 4 million total reads per sample. Sorted cells were lysed in RLT buffer and RNA was extracted with DNase-treated RNeasy Micro or Mini kits, depending on cell number. Each cell subset was processed separately to prevent cross-contamination, with patient and healthy donor samples processed together. TCRB sequences were amplified from cDNA with the immunoSEQ multiplex PCR, producing 87-bp fragments spanning the CDR3 region. Sequencing of the amplicons was performed on the Illumina HiSeq platform. On the authors' methods: PCR bias was computationally corrected using synthetic template baselines, reads within Hamming distance 2 were collapsed, and singletons that could not be merged were discarded. Reads were aligned to IMGT to assign V, D and J genes, CDR3 length, and insertions or deletions at six rearrangement sites. Within each subset, clonotype counts were normalized to sorted cell number, and only after that were true diversity and Gini coefficients computed with the tcR R package. The overlap coefficient, calculated on TCRB nucleotide sequences, was used to measure repertoire sharing. In its TCRdb copy, this immuneACCESS table keeps in-frame sequences only and misses some clones. Where compared with another copy, unresolved V genes explain less than half of these, and the others have no known cause. That table gives V, J and clone size, and the DNA gave D and trimming. Present in this sample are hundreds of thousands of clones, 8% of which were seen just once. The ten largest clones take up 0.44% of the sample.

A single peripheral blood draw of approximately 110 mL on average was collected from each donor into heparinised tubes. Naive, central memory, regulatory and stem cell-like memory CD4+ T cells were sorted on a BD FACSAria II using a panel including CD45RO, CCR7, CD25, CD127, CD95 and CD27. All sorted populations exceeded 95% purity. Right away, PBMCs were isolated by Lymphoprep density gradient centrifugation and were stained directly, with no culture step. So that batch effects would be minimized, each experiment stained and sorted samples in pairs, pairing one healthy donor with one patient. Inclusive of the bounding cysteine and phenylalanine, the CDR3 is 13 residues long. Just the 39-base CDR3 DNA is kept, in frame starting at base 1. As encoded in the germline V gene, CDR1 is MNHNS while CDR2 is SASEGT. The V and J ends are trimmed by 1 base and 6 bases, leaving 9 bases between them. This clone appeared a few times. The antigen this receptor binds is unknown. Base quality data are lacking; no much larger clone is found one base away.

General conclusions and limits of the study: Shorter templates might have been favored by PCR, but patient and control samples were amplified and corrected together, so both groups would have been affected equally by any skew. Naive, central memory and regulatory TCRB repertoires appeared to be more alike among patients than among healthy donors. Because the HLA sub-analyses included only small numbers of individuals, any influence of HLA type on TCRB rearrangement was left unresolved. A moderate but significant shortening of TCRB CDR3 length was observed in type 1 diabetes patients in all four CD4+ subsets. Sequencing cDNA rather than genomic DNA could over-represent highly expressing activated cells, although activation and CD3 levels did not differ between groups. At VDJ recombination sites, patients with type 1 diabetes made fewer insertions and deleted more nucleotides, a pattern implying thymic rearrangement abnormalities.

The sequence joins TRBV6-1 to TRBJ1-1; TRBD1 is a weak D gene call, 5 bases matching. The sequencing sample was made of central memory CD4+ T cells from blood. The clonotype was recovered from a woman between 18 and 30 years old in good health. In nucleotide form, the sequence is TGTGCCAGCAGTGAAGGACAGAAGCCTGAAGCTTTCTTT. Translated, this is CASSEGQKPEAFF.